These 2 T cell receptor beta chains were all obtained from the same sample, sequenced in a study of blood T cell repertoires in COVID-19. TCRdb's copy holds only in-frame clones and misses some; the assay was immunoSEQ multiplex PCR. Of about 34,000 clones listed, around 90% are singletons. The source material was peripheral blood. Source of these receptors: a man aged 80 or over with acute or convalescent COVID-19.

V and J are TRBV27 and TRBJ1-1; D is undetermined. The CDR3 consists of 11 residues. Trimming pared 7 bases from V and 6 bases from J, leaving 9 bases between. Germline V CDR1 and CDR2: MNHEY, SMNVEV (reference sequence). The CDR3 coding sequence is TGTGCCAGCAAGAGGGTGGCTGAAGCTTTCTTT. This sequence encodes CASKRVAEAFF.

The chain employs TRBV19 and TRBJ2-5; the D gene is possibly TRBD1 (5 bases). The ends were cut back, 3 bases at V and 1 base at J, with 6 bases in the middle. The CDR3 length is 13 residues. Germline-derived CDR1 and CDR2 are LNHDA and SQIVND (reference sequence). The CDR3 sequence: CASSMQGQETQYF. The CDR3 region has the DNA TGTGCCAGTAGTATGCAGGGCCAAGAGACCCAGTACTTC.